This T cell receptor (beta chain) came from a study of blood T cell repertoires in COVID-19 (TCRdb year 2020). Turning to the overall study: The collaborator samples originated in the United States, Italy and Spain and spanned the acute and convalescent phases of COVID-19. Sample metadata almost always included a de-identified subject ID, COVID-19 status, age in years and sex. The prospective study material was composed of cDNA or gDNA derived from T cells, B-cell-depleted T cells, or PBMCs. Deeply sampled blood TCRbeta repertoires from subjects exposed to, actively infected with, or recovered from COVID-19 were included in the dataset. Where available, HLA class I and class II types were taken from metadata supplied by the sample provider and were not determined by assay-based typing. The samples were drawn from two sources: the first 160 participants of the ongoing ImmuneRACE study, and over 950 subjects contributed by 6 global collaborators. The repertoires were released in a freely available public database meant as a resource for research on the immune response to SARS-CoV-2.

From its cysteine to its phenylalanine, the CDR3 spans 15 amino acids. Left in the record is the CDR3 DNA by itself, 45 bases read in frame from the first base. V trim: 2 bases; J trim: 5 bases; unmatched bases: 7. Per the germline V gene, KGHSH is the CDR1 and LQKENI is the CDR2. The study at large found these results: Clinical and demographic metadata were provided uncurated, with the amount varying by source and participant.

TCRbeta CDR3 regions were amplified from genomic DNA using the immunoSEQ Assay, a bias-controlled multiplex PCR. As for the original processing: Within the assay, amplification of reference gene primers was used to estimate how many nucleated cells each sample contained. Sequence reads were collapsed and filtered to measure the absolute abundance of every unique TCRbeta CDR3 rearrangement. For each sample, productive Simpson clonality was calculated as the square root of Simpson's diversity index over productive rearrangements. TCRdb provides this immuneACCESS table in a form limited to in-frame rearrangements. Some clones are lacking; in checked studies, under half of them reflect an unresolved V gene, and why the rest are absent is not known. The DNA was the basis for D and trimming; V, J and clone size are from that table. The sample table records around 320,000 clones; 65% to 90% of these occur just once. The ten largest account for just over 7% of the sample.

With respect to this clone: The antigen it recognizes is unknown. Nothing much larger sits one base from this clone, and base qualities are not available.

The collaborating institutions used their own protocols to collect whole blood in K2EDTA tubes. For TCRbeta analysis, collaborator samples were shipped as frozen whole blood, as isolated PBMCs, or as DNA extracted from either sample type. The sequence was collected from a human donor in a cohort sampled during active COVID-19. The rearrangement combines TRBV18 with TRBJ1-1; 8 bases in the junction line up with TRBD1. Sequencing used peripheral blood. The DNA sequence follows: TGTGCCAGCTCACCATATTCGAACAGGGGGACTGAAGCTTTCTTT. Its product reads: CASSPYSNRGTEAFF.